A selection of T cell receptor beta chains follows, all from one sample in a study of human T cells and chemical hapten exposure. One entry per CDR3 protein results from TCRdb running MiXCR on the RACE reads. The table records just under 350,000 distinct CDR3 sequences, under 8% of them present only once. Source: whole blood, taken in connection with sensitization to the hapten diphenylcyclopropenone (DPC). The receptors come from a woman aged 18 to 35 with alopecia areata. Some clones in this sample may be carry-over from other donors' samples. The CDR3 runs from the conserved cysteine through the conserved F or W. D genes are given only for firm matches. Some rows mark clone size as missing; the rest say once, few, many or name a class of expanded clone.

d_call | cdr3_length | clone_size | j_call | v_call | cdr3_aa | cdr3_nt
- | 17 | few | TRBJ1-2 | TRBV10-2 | CASSEALWEGVNYGYTF | TGCGCCAGCAGTGAGGCCCTCTGGGAGGGGGTAAACTATGGCTACACCTTC
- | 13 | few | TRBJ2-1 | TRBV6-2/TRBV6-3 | CASSYDFHGEQFF | TGTGCCAGCAGTTACGATTTTCATGGTGAGCAGTTCTTC
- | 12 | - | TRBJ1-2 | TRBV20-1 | CSARRDKVSYTF | TGCAGTGCTAGAAGGGACAAGGTCTCCTACACCTTC
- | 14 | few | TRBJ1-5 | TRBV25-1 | CASSDMGRDQPQHF | TGTGCCAGCAGTGATATGGGCAGGGATCAGCCCCAGCATTTT
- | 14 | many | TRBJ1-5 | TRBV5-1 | CASSLDGGNQPQHF | TGTGCCAGCAGTCTGGATGGGGGCAATCAGCCCCAGCATTTT
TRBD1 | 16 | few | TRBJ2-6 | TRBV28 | CASSLKDRAGANVLTF | TGTGCCAGCAGTCTAAAGGACAGGGCTGGGGCCAACGTCCTGACTTTC
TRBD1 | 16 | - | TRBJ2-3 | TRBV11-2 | CASSLNPTGGGDMQYF | TGTGCCAGCAGCCTAAATCCGACAGGGGGAGGAGATATGCAGTATTTT
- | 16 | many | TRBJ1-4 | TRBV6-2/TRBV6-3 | CASSEPGPATNEKLFF | TGTGCCAGCAGTGAACCGGGACCAGCCACTAATGAAAAACTGTTTTTT
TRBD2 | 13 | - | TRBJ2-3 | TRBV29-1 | CSDSGGAGDTQYF | TGCAGCGATAGCGGGGGGGCTGGAGATACGCAGTATTTT
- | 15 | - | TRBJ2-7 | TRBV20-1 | CSASTWQGRHYEQYF | TGCAGTGCCAGTACGTGGCAGGGGCGACACTACGAGCAGTACTTC
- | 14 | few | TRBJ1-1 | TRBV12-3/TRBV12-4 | CASSLARVVQGAFF | TGTGCCAGCAGTTTAGCGCGAGTCGTGCAGGGGGCTTTCTTT
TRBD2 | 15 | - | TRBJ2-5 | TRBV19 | CASSIGGLVEETQYF | TGTGCCAGTAGTATAGGAGGACTAGTGGAAGAGACCCAGTACTTC
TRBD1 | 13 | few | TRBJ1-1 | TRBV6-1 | CASRRTGDTEAFF | TGTGCCAGCAGAAGGACAGGCGACACTGAAGCTTTCTTT
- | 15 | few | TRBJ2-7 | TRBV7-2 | CASSLLGSGSLEQYF | TGTGCCAGCAGCTTACTGGGTTCGGGGAGTCTCGAGCAGTACTTC
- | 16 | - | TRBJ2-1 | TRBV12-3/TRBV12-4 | CASSLWTASSYNEQFF | TGTGCCAGCAGTTTATGGACAGCGAGCTCCTACAATGAGCAGTTCTTC
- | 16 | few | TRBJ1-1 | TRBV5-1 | CASSFSRGAMNTEAFF | TGCGCCAGCAGCTTTAGCAGGGGTGCCATGAACACTGAAGCTTTCTTT
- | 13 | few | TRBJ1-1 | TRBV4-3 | CASSFNGGTEAFF | TGCGCCAGCAGCTTCAATGGGGGCACTGAAGCTTTCTTT
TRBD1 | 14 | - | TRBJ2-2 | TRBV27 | CASSLDRENGELFF | TGTGCCAGCAGTTTAGACAGGGAGAACGGGGAGCTGTTTTTT
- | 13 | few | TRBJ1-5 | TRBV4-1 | CASSQVFNQPQHF | TGCGCCAGCAGCCAAGTATTTAATCAGCCCCAGCATTTT
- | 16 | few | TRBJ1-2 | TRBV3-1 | CASSQAWHRDSYGYTF | TGTGCCAGCAGCCAAGCATGGCACAGGGATAGCTATGGCTACACCTTC
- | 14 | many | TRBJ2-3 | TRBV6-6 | CASSYSVAQGELYF | TGTGCCAGCAGTTACTCGGTGGCCCAGGGCGAGTTGTATTTT
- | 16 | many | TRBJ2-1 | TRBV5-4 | CASSIGTESSYNEQFF | TGTGCCAGCAGCATCGGGACGGAGAGCTCCTACAATGAGCAGTTCTTC
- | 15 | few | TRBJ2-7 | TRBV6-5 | CASSYGGRGAQEQYF | TGTGCCAGCAGTTATGGGGGAAGAGGGGCGCAGGAGCAGTACTTC
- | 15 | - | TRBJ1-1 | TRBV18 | CASSPRSEGHTEAFF | TGTGCCAGCTCACCCCGTAGCGAGGGGCACACTGAAGCTTTCTTT
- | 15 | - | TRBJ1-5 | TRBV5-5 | CASSLATYSNQPQHF | TGTGCCAGCAGCTTAGCCACTTATAGCAATCAGCCCCAGCATTTT
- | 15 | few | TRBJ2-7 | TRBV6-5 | CASSLLVRHIYEQYF | TGTGCCAGCAGTTTACTCGTGCGACACATCTACGAGCAGTACTTC
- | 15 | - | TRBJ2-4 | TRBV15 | CATSRGGASADIQYF | TGTGCCACCAGCAGGGGGGGAGCAAGCGCGGACATTCAGTACTTC
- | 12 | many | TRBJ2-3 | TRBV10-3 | CAIGQGADTQYF | TGTGCCATAGGCCAAGGAGCAGATACGCAGTATTTT
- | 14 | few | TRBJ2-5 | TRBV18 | CASSPPNREETQYF | TGTGCCAGCTCACCACCCAACAGGGAAGAGACCCAGTACTTC
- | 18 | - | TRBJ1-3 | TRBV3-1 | CASSQGPAGATSGNTIYF | TGTGCCAGCAGCCAAGGGCCGGCAGGGGCTACCTCTGGAAACACCATATATTTT
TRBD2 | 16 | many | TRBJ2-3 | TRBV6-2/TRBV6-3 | CASSSYSGDNTDTQYF | TGTGCCAGCAGTTCCTACAGCGGGGATAACACAGATACGCAGTATTTT
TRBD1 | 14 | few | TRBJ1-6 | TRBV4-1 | CASSQKQGNSPLHF | TGCGCCAGCAGCCAAAAACAGGGGAATTCACCCCTCCACTTT
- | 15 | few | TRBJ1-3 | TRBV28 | CASSLGSFSGNTIYF | TGTGCCAGCAGTTTAGGGTCTTTCTCTGGAAACACCATATATTTT
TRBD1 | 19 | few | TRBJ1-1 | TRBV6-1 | CASSVMTGTGLLADTEAFF | TGTGCCAGCAGTGTTATGACCGGGACAGGACTGCTCGCGGACACTGAAGCTTTCTTT
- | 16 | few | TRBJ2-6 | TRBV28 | CASSRYAGSGANVLTF | TGTGCCAGCAGTCGATACGCAGGTTCAGGGGCCAACGTCCTGACTTTC
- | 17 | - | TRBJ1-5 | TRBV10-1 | CASSEGPTPGRNQPQHF | TGCGCCAGCAGTGAAGGACCGACTCCGGGGCGGAATCAGCCCCAGCATTTT